The rows below give T cell receptor beta chains drawn from one sample of a study of CD8+ T cells in alopecia areata. TCRdb's table, derived via immunoSEQ multiplex PCR, lists solely in-frame clones and lacks some. Among about 140,000 clones, less than 65% were seen once, and the ten largest hold 35% to 40%. The sequenced sample consisted of CD8+ T cells sorted from blood. Receptor source: a human donor in good health. The CDR3 runs from the conserved cysteine through the conserved F or W.

V: TRBV18; J: TRBJ2-3; CDR3: CASSPPGDTQYF
V: TRBV30; J: TRBJ2-7; CDR3: CAWTGDGAYEQYF
V: TRBV29-1; J: TRBJ2-2; CDR3: CSVGFTGELFF
V: TRBV27; J: TRBJ1-5; CDR3: CASSLVGEPQHF
V: TRBV4-2; J: TRBJ2-5; CDR3: CASSQDRLWETQYF
V: TRBV29-1; J: TRBJ2-1; CDR3: CSVPSVSYNEQFF
V: TRBV14; J: TRBJ1-4; CDR3: CASKAIGTEKLFF
V: TRBV27; J: TRBJ1-5; CDR3: CASGNQPQHF
V: TRBV30; J: TRBJ2-1; CDR3: CAWSRTEEYYNEQFF
V: TRBV27; J: TRBJ1-1; CDR3: CASSLLSGNSAFF
V: TRBV29-1; J: TRBJ1-1; CDR3: CSVGTEAFF
V: TRBV5-1; J: TRBJ1-2; CDR3: CASRDGHRGYGYTF
V: TRBV29-1; J: TRBJ2-7; CDR3: CSVDGGGEQYF
V: TRBV7-6; J: TRBJ2-7; CDR3: CASSLETILGEQYF
V: TRBV4-2; J: TRBJ2-7; CDR3: CASSQEESSSYEQYF
V: TRBV30; J: TRBJ2-7; CDR3: CAWSEPGLADSYEQYF
V: TRBV29-1; J: TRBJ2-7; CDR3: CSVEGLAGTYEQYF
V: TRBV27; J: TRBJ2-7; CDR3: CASSFGNSPVEQYF
V: TRBV5-6; J: TRBJ2-1; CDR3: CASSPRMLRRYNEQFF
V: TRBV14; J: TRBJ2-3; CDR3: CASNAFFGTGTDTQYF
V: TRBV2; J: TRBJ1-1; CDR3: CASSEGLLTEAFF
V: TRBV4-1; J: TRBJ1-1; CDR3: CASSRPTGTTEAFF
V: TRBV7-9; J: TRBJ2-3; CDR3: CASAFAGEGDTQYF
V: TRBV27; J: TRBJ1-5; CDR3: CASSPSILRPRDQPQHF
V: TRBV19; J: TRBJ2-7; CDR3: CASSISSAYEQYF
V: TRBV7-9; J: TRBJ1-5; CDR3: CASSGSEDYSNQPQHF
V: TRBV27; J: TRBJ2-1; CDR3: CASSFLPGTEARFNEQFF
V: TRBV7-2; J: TRBJ2-7; CDR3: CASSLLEAYEQYF
V: TRBV10-3; J: TRBJ2-5; CDR3: CAIRDRGGETQYF
V: TRBV7-9; J: TRBJ1-2; CDR3: CASRVNYGYTF
V: TRBV4-1; J: TRBJ2-7; CDR3: CASSHPETSGGYEQYF
V: TRBV5-6; J: TRBJ2-1; CDR3: CASSLGGQTEQFF
V: TRBV6-6; J: TRBJ1-4; CDR3: CASSLETGPGEKLFF
V: TRBV9; J: TRBJ2-2; CDR3: CASSVGGTGELFF
V: TRBV23-1; J: TRBJ2-5; CDR3: CASSPAPSRVGETQYF
V: TRBV9; J: TRBJ2-7; CDR3: CASSETSGSIYEQYF
V: TRBV27; J: TRBJ2-7; CDR3: CASSTDSGREQYF
V: TRBV7-9; J: TRBJ2-7; CDR3: CASSLGGTFYEQYF
V: TRBV10-2; J: TRBJ2-1; CDR3: CASRRPGTYNEQFF
V: TRBV27; J: TRBJ1-1; CDR3: CASSLTWNTEAFF
V: TRBV29-1; J: TRBJ2-1; CDR3: CSVEGGLAGYNEQFF
V: TRBV11-2; J: TRBJ2-1; CDR3: CASSYGLAVGNEQFF
V: TRBV9; J: TRBJ2-7; CDR3: CASSAGLAGHEQYF
V: TRBV29-1; J: TRBJ1-1; CDR3: CSVEDLRTYAFF
V: TRBV28; J: TRBJ2-1; CDR3: CASSPGLSSYNEQFF
V: TRBV5-4; J: TRBJ2-1; CDR3: CASSSGPAGLTGQFF
V: TRBV23-1; J: TRBJ1-2; CDR3: CASSQEGSGYTF
V: TRBV15; J: TRBJ1-1; CDR3: CATSRDTSGVTEAFF
V: TRBV27; J: TRBJ2-5; CDR3: CASSLFASVQETQYF
V: TRBV19; J: TRBJ1-2; CDR3: CASAGSGYTF